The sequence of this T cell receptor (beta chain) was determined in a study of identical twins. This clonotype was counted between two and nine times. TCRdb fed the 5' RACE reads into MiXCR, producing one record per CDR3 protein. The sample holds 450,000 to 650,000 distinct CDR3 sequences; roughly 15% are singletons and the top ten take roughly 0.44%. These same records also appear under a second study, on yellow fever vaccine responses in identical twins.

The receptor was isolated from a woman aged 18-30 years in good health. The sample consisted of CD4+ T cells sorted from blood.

The CDR3 DNA reads as TGTGCCATCAGCGCTGATGGGAATCAGCCCCAGCATTTT. This gives the protein CAISADGNQPQHF. The V gene is TRBV10-3, the J gene TRBJ1-5; D uncertain. Germline CDR1 reads ENHRY; CDR2 reads SYGVKD. V lost 6 bases and J 4 bases, leaving 10 bases between the germline ends. This CDR3 is 13 amino acids long.